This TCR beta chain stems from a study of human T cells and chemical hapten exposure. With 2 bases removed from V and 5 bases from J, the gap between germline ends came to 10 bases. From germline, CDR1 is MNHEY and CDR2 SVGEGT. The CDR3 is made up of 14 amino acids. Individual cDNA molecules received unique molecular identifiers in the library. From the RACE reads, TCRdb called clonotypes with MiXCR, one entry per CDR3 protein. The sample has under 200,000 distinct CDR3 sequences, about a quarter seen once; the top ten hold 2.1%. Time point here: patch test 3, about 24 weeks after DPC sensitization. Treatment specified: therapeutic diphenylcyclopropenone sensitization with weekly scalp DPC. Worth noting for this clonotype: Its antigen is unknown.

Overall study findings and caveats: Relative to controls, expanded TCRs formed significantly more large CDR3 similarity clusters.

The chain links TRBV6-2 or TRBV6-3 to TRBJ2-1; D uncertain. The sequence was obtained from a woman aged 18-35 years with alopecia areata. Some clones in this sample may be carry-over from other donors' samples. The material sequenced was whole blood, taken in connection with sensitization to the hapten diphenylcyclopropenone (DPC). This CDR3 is CASSYPLPDNEQFF. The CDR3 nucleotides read TGTGCCAGCAGTTACCCGCTACCTGACAATGAGCAGTTCTTC.